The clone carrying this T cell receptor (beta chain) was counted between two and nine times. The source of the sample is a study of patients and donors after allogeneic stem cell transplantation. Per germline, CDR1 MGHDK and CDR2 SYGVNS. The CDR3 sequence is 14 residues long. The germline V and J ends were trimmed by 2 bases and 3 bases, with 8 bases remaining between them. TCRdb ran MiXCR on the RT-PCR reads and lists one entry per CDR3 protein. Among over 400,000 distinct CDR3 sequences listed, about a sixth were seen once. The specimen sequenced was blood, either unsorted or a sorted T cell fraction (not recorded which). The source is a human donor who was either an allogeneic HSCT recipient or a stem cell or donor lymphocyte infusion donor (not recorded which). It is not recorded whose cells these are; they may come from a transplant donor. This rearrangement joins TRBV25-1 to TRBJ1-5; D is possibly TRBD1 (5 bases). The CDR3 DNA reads TGTGCCAGCAGTGAAGGGGACCCCAATCAGCCCCAGCATTTT. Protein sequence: CASSEGDPNQPQHF.